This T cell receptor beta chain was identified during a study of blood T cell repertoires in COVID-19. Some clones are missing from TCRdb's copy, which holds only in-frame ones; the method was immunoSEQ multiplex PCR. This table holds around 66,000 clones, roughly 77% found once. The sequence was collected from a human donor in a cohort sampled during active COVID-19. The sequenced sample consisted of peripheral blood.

CDR3 coding DNA: TGTGCCAGCAGCTTTTATCGTGGGGGACTCACCGGGGAGCTGTTTTTT. It translates to CASSFYRGGLTGELFF. This chain uses TRBV7-3 with TRBJ2-2, with a possible D match to TRBD2 (6 bases). Germline CDR1 SGHTA, CDR2 FQGTGA. CDR3 length equals 16 residues. Trimming stripped 3 bases from V and 4 bases from J, with 15 bases between.